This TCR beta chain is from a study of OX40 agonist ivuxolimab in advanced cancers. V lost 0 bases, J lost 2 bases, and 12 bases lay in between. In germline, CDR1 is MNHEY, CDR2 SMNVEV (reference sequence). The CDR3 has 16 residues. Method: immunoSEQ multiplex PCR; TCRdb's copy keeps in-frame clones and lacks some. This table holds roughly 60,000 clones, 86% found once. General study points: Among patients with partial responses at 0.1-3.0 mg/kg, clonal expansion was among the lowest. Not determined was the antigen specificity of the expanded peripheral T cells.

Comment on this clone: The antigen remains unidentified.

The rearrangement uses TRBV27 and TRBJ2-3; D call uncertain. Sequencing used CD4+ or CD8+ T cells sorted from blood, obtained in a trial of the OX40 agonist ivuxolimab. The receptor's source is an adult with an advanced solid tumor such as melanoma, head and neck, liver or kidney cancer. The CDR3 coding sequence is TGTGCCAGCAGTTTATCTGCGGCTTCAGACACAGATACGCAGTATTTT. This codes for CASSLSAASDTDTQYF.